One and the same sample provided the 11 T cell receptor beta chains below, sequenced in a study of T cell repertoires in cytomegalovirus infection. Each CDR3 protein is one row after TCRdb ran MiXCR on the reads. Of under 600,000 distinct CDR3 sequences in the sample, more than 15% are singletons; the top ten hold under 30%. Specimen: CD8+ T cells from PBMCs. The receptors derive from a human donor in good health (CMV status not recorded). Some clones in this sample may be carry-over from other donors' samples.

This clonotype was seen repeatedly, ten times or more. The genes are TRBV6-1 and TRBJ2-2; D not resolved. The CDR3 spans 17 residues. Trimming pared 0 bases from V and 1 base from J, leaving 12 bases between. CDR1 is MNHNS and CDR2 is SASEGT in the germline V gene. The CDR3 here is CASSEALKKVNTGELFF. The CDR3 nucleotides read TGTGCCAGCAGTGAAGCGCTAAAGAAGGTGAACACCGGGGAGCTGTTTTTT.

For the CDR3, the DNA is TGTGCCAGCTGCCGGTCGGGAGACTACGAGCAGTACTTC. It translates to CASCRSGDYEQYF. The J gene is TRBJ2-7, the V gene TRBV2; D perhaps matches TRBD2 (6 bases). CDR1 is SNHLY and CDR2 is FYNNEI in the germline V gene. The CDR3 sequence is 13 residues long. Trimming shortened V by 8 bases and J by 3 bases, and 14 bases separated the two germline ends.

This clonotype was recorded a few times. The chain employs TRBV10-3 and TRBJ2-5; 11 bases fit TRBD2. The trim removed 6 bases at V and 5 bases at J, leaving 8 bases unmatched. The CDR3 spans 15 residues. CDR1 and CDR2 (germline): ENHRY, SYGVKD. CDR3 in DNA: TGTGCCATCAGCGTACTAGCGGGAGAAGGGGAGACCCAGTACTTC. This codes for CAISVLAGEGETQYF.

This clonotype has a count of ten or more. The chain combines TRBV4-1 with TRBJ1-2; 9 nucleotides match TRBD1. Germline-derived CDR1 and CDR2 are MGHRA and YSYEKL. This CDR3 spans 17 amino acids. Trimming removed 1 base from V and 0 bases from J; junction bases left unmatched: 6. The CDR3 here is CASSQGDRVTSNYGYTF. In nucleotides, the CDR3 is TGCGCCAGCAGCCAAGGGGACAGGGTCACCTCTAACTATGGCTACACCTTC.

This clonotype was seen only a few times. The chain employs TRBV19 and TRBJ2-1, with TRBD2 matching over 10 bases. There are 16 residues in the CDR3. V dropped 6 bases and J dropped 4; count of bases not matched to a gene: 9. Germline V gene lookup returns CDR1 LNHDA and CDR2 SQIVND (reference sequence). The CDR3 sequence is CASRKIRTSGYNEQFF. CDR3 nucleotides: TGTGCCAGTAGGAAAATAAGGACTAGCGGTTACAATGAGCAGTTCTTC.

V and J are TRBV9 and TRBJ2-1; D perhaps matches TRBD2 (5 bases). The CDR3 covers 14 residues. From germline, CDR1 is SGDLS and CDR2 YYNGEE. Trimming pared 4 bases from V and 6 bases from J, leaving 14 bases between. CDR3 residues: CASSPLTGFNEQFF. The CDR3 DNA sequence: TGTGCCAGCAGCCCCCTTACGGGGTTCAATGAGCAGTTCTTC.

Many counts were recorded for this clonotype. The chain employs TRBV11-1 and TRBJ1-1; perhaps TRBD1 as D (5 bases). CDR1 is SGHAT and CDR2 is FQDESV in the germline V gene (reference sequence). V lost 4 bases and J 6 bases, leaving 15 bases between the germline ends. This CDR3 contains 14 residues. The chain's CDR3 is CASSWGRVYAEAFF. CDR3 nucleotides: TGTGCCAGCAGCTGGGGCAGGGTTTACGCTGAAGCTTTCTTT. The full variable domain, with the rest looked up from reference TRBV11-1 and TRBJ1-1, is EAEVAQSPRYKITEKSQAVAFWCDPISGHATLYWYRQILGQGPELLVQFQDESVVDDSQLPKDRFSAERLKGVDSTLKIQPAELGDSAMYLCASSWGRVYAEAFFGQGTRLTVV.

V gene TRBV10-3 combines with J gene TRBJ2-7; TRBD1 aligns across 10 bases. The V and J ends lost 6 bases and 5 bases, in that order; junction bases with no gene match: 4. The CDR3 spans 13 residues. Per germline, CDR1 ENHRY and CDR2 SYGVKD. In DNA, the CDR3 is TGTGCCATCAGACCGGGACAGGGGAACGAGCAGTACTTC. It translates to CAIRPGQGNEQYF.

Many counts were recorded for this clonotype. This rearrangement joins TRBV12-5 to TRBJ1-2, with D hard to call. V was trimmed by 1 base and J by 0 bases, leaving 6 bases between them. Germline CDR1 LGHNT, CDR2 FRNRAP. The length of the CDR3 is 14 residues. CDR3 protein: CASGLGRANYGYTF. DNA of the CDR3: TGTGCTAGTGGTTTGGGTCGGGCTAACTATGGCTACACCTTC.

The chain employs TRBV20-1 and TRBJ2-7; 8 bases map to TRBD2. Germline CDR1 DFQATT, CDR2 SNEGSKA (reference sequence). This CDR3 comprises 14 residues. Germline trimming cut 0 bases from V and 4 bases from J; bases unmatched to any gene: 5. The CDR3 reads CSARDRAGVYEQYF. The CDR3 DNA follows: TGCAGTGCTAGAGACCGAGCGGGAGTATACGAGCAGTACTTC.

This clonotype was counted many times. The V call is TRBV5-5, the J call TRBJ2-1; D may be TRBD2 (6 bases). CDR1 is SGHKS and CDR2 is YYEKEE in the germline V gene (reference sequence). CDR3 length equals 15 residues. V gave up 4 bases and J gave up 16 bases, with 27 bases separating them. CDR3 bases: TGTGCCAGCAGCCTCCGGGACTTACTCAATGAGCTAAAATTCTTC. Its translation: CASSLRDLLNELKFF.